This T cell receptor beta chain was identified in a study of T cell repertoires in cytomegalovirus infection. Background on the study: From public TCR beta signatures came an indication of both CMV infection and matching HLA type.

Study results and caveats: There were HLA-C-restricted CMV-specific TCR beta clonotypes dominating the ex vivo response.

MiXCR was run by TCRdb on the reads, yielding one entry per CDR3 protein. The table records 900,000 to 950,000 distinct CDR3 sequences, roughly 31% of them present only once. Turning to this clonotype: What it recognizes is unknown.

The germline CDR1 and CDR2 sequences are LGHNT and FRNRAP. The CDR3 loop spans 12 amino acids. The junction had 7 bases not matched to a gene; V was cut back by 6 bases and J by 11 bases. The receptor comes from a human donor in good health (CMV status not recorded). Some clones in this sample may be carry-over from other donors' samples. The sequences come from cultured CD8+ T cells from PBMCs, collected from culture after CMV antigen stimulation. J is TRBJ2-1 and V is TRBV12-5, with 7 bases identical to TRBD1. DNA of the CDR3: TGTGCTAGTGGCTCAACAGGGGACCAGCAGTTCTTC. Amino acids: CASGSTGDQQFF.